The 25 T cell receptor beta chains listed next were all sequenced from one sample in a study of vaccination and CD4 T cells after COVID-19. TCRdb re-called the PCR reads with MiXCR, one entry per CDR3 protein. Of tens of thousands of distinct CDR3 sequences in the sample, about 47% were seen once. Time point: late sampling 161 to 241 days after vaccination in a few convalescent patients. Sequenced material: CD4+ T cells from blood, taken about 7 months after SARS-CoV-2 vaccination. The source of these receptors is a human donor who had recovered from COVID-19.

The chain recombines TRBV20-1 with TRBJ1-1; 7 bases are a match to TRBD1. The CDR3 length is 14 residues. Germline V gene data show CDR1 as DFQATT and CDR2 as SNEGSKA (reference sequence). V dropped 3 bases and J dropped 3; count of bases not matched to a gene: 7. CDR3 amino acids: CSARSPTGDTEAFF. The CDR3, as DNA: TGCAGTGCTAGGTCGCCAACAGGGGACACTGAAGCTTTCTTT.

V is TRBV6-2 or TRBV6-3 and J is TRBJ1-5, with TRBD1 matching 10 bases. Trimming cost V 1 base and J 3 bases; bases outside gene matches: 6. Looked up from germline, CDR1 is MNHEY and CDR2 is SVGEGT. This CDR3 comprises 17 residues. The CDR3 spells CASSYFRDRGFNQPQHF. CDR3 bases: TGTGCCAGCAGTTACTTTCGGGACAGGGGTTTCAATCAGCCCCAGCATTTT.

This clonotype was detected only once. The V call is TRBV11-2, the J call TRBJ1-1; no definite D call. The ends were cut back, 9 bases at V and 6 bases at J, with 11 bases in the middle. The germline V gene encodes CDR1 SGHAT and CDR2 FQNNGV. The CDR3 covers 11 residues. The CDR3 coding sequence is TGTGCCAGTAGAGAGGGCGCTGAAGCTTTCTTT. Amino acids: CASREGAEAFF.

The CDR3 sequence is CSAQHTDTQYF. CDR3 coding DNA: TGCAGTGCACAGCACACAGATACGCAGTATTTT. This chain uses TRBV20-1 with TRBJ2-3; D not certain. V lost 6 bases to trimming and J lost 2 bases, with 6 bases between them. Per germline, CDR1 DFQATT and CDR2 SNEGSKA (reference sequence). The CDR3 is 11 residues long.

Comment on this clonotype: A much larger clone sits a single nucleotide away, making a read error possible. The rearrangement joins TRBV4-3 to TRBJ1-1; possible D gene TRBD1, 5 bases. The germline V and J ends were trimmed by 0 bases and 1 base, with 12 bases remaining between them. Per the germline V gene, CDR1 is LGHNA and CDR2 is YSLEER. The CDR3 spans 16 residues. This CDR3 is CASSQDWAGRNTEAFF. CDR3 coding DNA: TGCGCCAGCAGCCAAGATTGGGCAGGGAGGAACACTGAAGCTTTCTTT.

J is TRBJ2-3 and V is TRBV5-1, with 7 bases identical to TRBD2. From germline, CDR1 is SGHRS and CDR2 YFSETQ. CDR3 length: 16 amino acids. J gave up 0 bases and V 5 bases, and 9 bases lay outside the gene matches. The CDR3, as DNA: TGCGCCAGCAGACCATCTAGCGGAGGGAGCACAGATACGCAGTATTTT. This encodes CASRPSSGGSTDTQYF.

The chain recombines TRBV19 with TRBJ2-2; D gene uncertain. Germline CDR1 is LNHDA and CDR2 is SQIVND (reference sequence). With 3 bases removed from V and 5 bases from J, the gap between germline ends came to 13 bases. The length of the CDR3 is 15 residues. The CDR3 DNA reads as TGTGCCAGTAGTATTAAGCCTAAACTGACCGGGGAGCTGTTTTTT. This gives the protein CASSIKPKLTGELFF.

The rearrangement uses TRBV20-1 and TRBJ1-5, with 7 bases that match TRBD1. The CDR3 is made up of 15 amino acids. Trimming took 0 bases from V and 5 from J; bases not matched to a gene: 7. Per germline, CDR1 DFQATT and CDR2 SNEGSKA (reference sequence). CDR3 loop: CSAREGQPNHQPQHF. DNA for the CDR3: TGCAGTGCTAGAGAGGGACAGCCAAACCATCAGCCCCAGCATTTT.

A few counts support this clonotype. This chain uses TRBV20-1 with TRBJ2-2, with D hard to call. V shed 2 bases and J shed 7 bases, with 8 bases lying between them. The CDR3 length is 12 residues. Per germline, CDR1 DFQATT and CDR2 SNEGSKA (reference sequence). The CDR3 region is CSARSSGGELFF. CDR3 in DNA: TGCAGTGCTAGATCGTCCGGCGGGGAGCTGTTTTTT.

This clonotype is medium-sized in the sample. V usage is TRBV6-1 and J usage is TRBJ1-2, with D perhaps TRBD1 (5 bases). Per germline, CDR1 MNHNS and CDR2 SASEGT. Trimming removed 2 bases at V and 4 bases at J, with 11 bases between. This CDR3 is 14 amino acids long. The CDR3 DNA reads TGTGCCAGCAGTGAAATCGGCGGGGGCTATGGCTACACCTTC. Amino acid sequence: CASSEIGGGYGYTF.

The V call is TRBV6-1, the J call TRBJ2-3; D gene ambiguous. Trimming left V 7 bases short and J 3 bases short, with 14 bases between. The CDR3 sequence is 14 residues long. CDR1 MNHNS and CDR2 SASEGT come from the germline V gene. CDR3 nucleotide sequence: TGTGCCAGCACTGATGCTAGTGGTACAGATACGCAGTATTTT. It specifies CASTDASGTDTQYF.

This clonotype was counted between two and nine times. V gene TRBV7-2 combines with J gene TRBJ2-3; unclear D gene. CDR3 size: 13 residues. Trimming took off 2 bases at V and 1 base at J, with 4 bases between the two ends. The germline CDR1 and CDR2 sequences are SGHTA and FQGNSA. The CDR3 DNA follows: TGTGCCAGCAGCTTAAGCGGCACAGATACGCAGTATTTT. It specifies CASSLSGTDTQYF. The whole variable domain, remainder taken from reference TRBV7-2 and TRBJ2-3, is GAGVSQSPSNKVTEKGKDVELRCDPISGHTALYWYRQSLGQGLEFLIYFQGNSAPDKSGLPSDRFSAERTGGSVSTLTIQRTQQEDSAVYLCASSLSGTDTQYFGPGTRLTVL.

The chain is built from TRBV20-1 and TRBJ2-7; tentatively, D is TRBD1 or TRBD2 (5 bases each). From germline, CDR1 is DFQATT and CDR2 SNEGSKA (reference sequence). The CDR3 extends over 12 amino acids. V was trimmed by 4 bases and J by 7 bases, leaving 14 bases between them. The CDR3, as DNA: TGCAGTGCTACCGAGCCCTGGGGGGAGCAGTACTTC. It is translated as CSATEPWGEQYF.

This clonotype was detected only once. The CDR3 DNA reads TGCAGTGCCTTCGGGGGGGTCACTGAAGCTTTCTTT. Protein product: CSAFGGVTEAFF. The chain combines TRBV20-1 with TRBJ1-1, with D possibly TRBD1 on 5 matching bases. The CDR3 consists of 12 residues. Germline values: CDR1 DFQATT, CDR2 SNEGSKA (reference sequence). Trimming left V 6 bases short and J 4 bases short, with 12 bases between.

This clonotype has a handful of counts. The chain recombines TRBV7-9 with TRBJ2-7, with D unresolved. Deletions cut 1 base from V and 4 bases from J, with 14 bases between. Germline V CDR1 and CDR2: SEHNR, FQNEAQ (reference sequence). The CDR3 runs to 15 residues. The CDR3 is CASSLVQKYSYEQYF. The CDR3 nucleotides are TGTGCCAGCAGCTTAGTCCAGAAGTATTCGTACGAGCAGTACTTC. Full variable domain (outside the CDR3, taken from reference TRBV7-9 and TRBJ2-7): DTGVSQNPRHKITKRGQNVTFRCDPISEHNRLYWYRQTLGQGPEFLTYFQNEAQLEKSRLLSDRFSAERPKGSFSTLEIQRTEQGDSAMYLCASSLVQKYSYEQYFGPGTRLTVT.

The rearrangement links TRBV15 to TRBJ1-2, with 7 bases lining up with TRBD1. CDR3 length equals 15 residues. Germline V gives CDR1 LNHNV, CDR2 YYDKDF (reference sequence). J was trimmed by 4 bases and V by 3 bases; bases with no gene match: 8. Here the CDR3 reads CATSSGQAAGYGYTF. The CDR3, as DNA: TGTGCCACCAGCAGCGGACAGGCGGCGGGCTATGGCTACACCTTC.

This clonotype turned up a few times. This sequence joins TRBV6-1 and TRBJ2-5; the match to TRBD2 covers 11 bases. This CDR3 is 16 amino acids long. CDR1 and CDR2 (germline): MNHNS, SASEGT. V lost 2 bases, J lost 2 bases, and 4 bases stayed unmatched. The CDR3 region is CASSEYGTSGQETQYF. CDR3 nucleotide sequence: TGTGCCAGCAGTGAATATGGGACTAGCGGACAAGAGACCCAGTACTTC.

This sequence joins TRBV27 and TRBJ1-1, with no clear D. In germline, CDR1 is MNHEY, CDR2 SMNVEV (reference sequence). Deletions cut 1 base from V and 0 bases from J, with 12 bases between. The CDR3 loop spans 16 amino acids. CDR3 in DNA: TGTGCCAGCAGTTTATGGGCAGGAGGGATGAACACTGAAGCTTTCTTT. Its protein product is CASSLWAGGMNTEAFF.

This clonotype has a handful of counts. This chain joins TRBV7-3 and TRBJ1-6; no clear D gene. Germline CDR1 reads SGHTA; CDR2 reads FQGTGA. The CDR3 runs to 15 residues. Between the trimmed V and J ends, which lost 5 bases and 7 bases, there was a span of 15 bases. The CDR3 coding sequence is TGTGCCAGCAGCCTTCGACCGGGCGGCAATTCACCCCTCCACTTT. Protein: CASSLRPGGNSPLHF.

This chain connects TRBV19 to TRBJ2-7; 12 bases map to TRBD2. With 6 bases clipped from V and 0 bases from J, the junction kept 0 bases outside the gene matches. Germline CDR1 is LNHDA and CDR2 is SQIVND (reference sequence). The CDR3 length is 14 residues. The CDR3 region has the DNA TGTGCCAGTAGGACTAGCGGGAGCTCCTACGAGCAGTACTTC. It translates to CASRTSGSSYEQYF.

V and J are TRBV20-1 and TRBJ1-1; D call uncertain. Germline CDR1 reads DFQATT; CDR2 reads SNEGSKA (reference sequence). V was cut by 5 bases and J by 8 bases, with 6 bases left in between. The CDR3 totals 9 residues. The CDR3 region is CSAAVEAFF. The CDR3 nucleotides read TGCAGTGCTGCCGTAGAAGCTTTCTTT.

The V gene is TRBV7-9, the J gene TRBJ2-7; D not resolved. Germline CDR1 is SEHNR and CDR2 is FQNEAQ (reference sequence). V dropped 2 bases and J dropped 2 bases, with 13 bases sitting between them. There are 15 residues in the CDR3. The CDR3 loop reads CASSLQGRPTYEQYF. Here the CDR3 DNA reads TGTGCCAGCAGCTTACAAGGGCGACCTACCTACGAGCAGTACTTC.

The genes are TRBV2 and TRBJ2-6, with TRBD1 matching over 8 bases. From germline, CDR1 is SNHLY and CDR2 FYNNEI. There are 16 residues in the CDR3. With V trimmed by 5 bases and J by 1 base, 4 bases remained unmatched. This CDR3 reads CASSLWTGSGANVLTF. DNA for the CDR3: TGTGCCAGCAGTCTATGGACAGGGTCTGGGGCCAACGTCCTGACTTTC.

This chain links TRBV6-1 with TRBJ2-5; D gene uncertain. V gave up 7 bases and J gave up 5 bases, with 5 bases separating them. The CDR3 loop spans 10 amino acids. Germline loops: CDR1 MNHNS, CDR2 SASEGT. The CDR3 bases are TGTGCCAGCAACTTCGAGACCCAGTACTTC. Amino acid sequence: CASNFETQYF.

The V gene is TRBV25-1, the J gene TRBJ1-2; no reliable D call. The germline CDR1 and CDR2 sequences are MGHDK and SYGVNS. The germline V and J ends were trimmed by 3 bases and 5 bases, with 19 bases remaining between them. This CDR3 is 16 amino acids long. CDR3 region: CASSDWETGRFYGYTF. The CDR3 DNA reads TGTGCCAGCAGTGATTGGGAGACGGGGAGGTTTTATGGCTACACCTTC.